This is a list of T cell receptor beta chains from one sample in a study of preoperative IRX-2 immunotherapy in early breast cancer. Measured with immunoSEQ multiplex PCR; TCRdb has only the in-frame clones, and not every one. The sample contains around 95,000 clones, just over 85% of which appear only once. Material: tumor tissue, obtained after IRX-2 immunotherapy. These receptors all stem from a human donor with breast cancer. CDR3s leave out the opening cysteine and the closing phenylalanine or tryptophan.

v_gene: TRBV6-8
len: 12
CDR3aa: ASGMSGTLHGYT

v_gene: TRBV28
len: 10
CDR3aa: ASVTLGDEQY

v_gene: TRBV14
len: 13
CDR3aa: ASSQLLTGEAGYT

v_gene: TRBV11-3
len: 13
CDR3aa: ASSLFVGSNEKLF

v_gene: TRBV4-1
len: 13
CDR3aa: ASSPRDAIPGGYT

v_gene: TRBV6-8
len: 12
CDR3aa: ASSYSDRAEKLF

v_gene: TRBV4-2
len: 11
CDR3aa: ASSLFSYNEQF

v_gene: TRBV28
len: 17
CDR3aa: ASTLSEGGAGGPIGTQY

v_gene: TRBV11-3
len: 15
CDR3aa: ASSPQRRVLGGNTIY

v_gene: TRBV1
len: 16
CDR3aa: ASSHIARAGAGYNEQF

v_gene: TRBV12-5
len: 12
CDR3aa: ASGLSSGSYEQY

v_gene: TRBV28
len: 11
CDR3aa: ASSSLGQVEAF

v_gene: TRBV28
len: 15
CDR3aa: ASSLRTSGFSSYEQY

v_gene: TRBV7-1
len: 11
CDR3aa: ASSHVRPGELF

v_gene: TRBV28
len: 11
CDR3aa: ASTYRGLGGYT

v_gene: TRBV10-3
len: 17
CDR3aa: AISESIPLLAGGDYEQY

v_gene: TRBV28
len: 14
CDR3aa: ASRRDDGPGRTEAF

v_gene: TRBV28
len: 11
CDR3aa: ASREQGLNGYT

v_gene: TRBV5-1
len: 14
CDR3aa: ASSPGYGTGGEKLF

v_gene: TRBV6-8
len: 12
CDR3aa: ASSYQQGAGEQY

v_gene: TRBV18
len: 11
CDR3aa: ASSPLPGYGYT

v_gene: TRBV28
len: 14
CDR3aa: ASSLRTGDNTGELF

v_gene: TRBV11-3
len: 12
CDR3aa: ASSTGLLPAEQF

v_gene: TRBV4-1
len: 11
CDR3aa: ASSQGDGQPQH

v_gene: TRBV11-3
len: 12
CDR3aa: ASTTDQRNNEQF

v_gene: TRBV19
len: 14
CDR3aa: AASVLGPGGTDTQY

v_gene: TRBV19
len: 12
CDR3aa: ASTEQGLNTEAF

v_gene: TRBV5-1
len: 12
CDR3aa: ASSLNTENTEAF

v_gene: TRBV10-2
len: 12
CDR3aa: ASSEVLATDTQY

v_gene: TRBV6-8
len: 16
CDR3aa: ATNLGDAKSHSNQPQH

v_gene: TRBV5-1
len: 13
CDR3aa: ASSLLGTEAYEQY